This passage covers 28 T cell receptor beta chains from one sample sequenced in a study of CD4 T cell repertoires in COVID-19. Method: immunoSEQ multiplex PCR; TCRdb's copy keeps in-frame clones and lacks some. The table lists roughly 23,000 clones, roughly 87% of them singletons. No culture step preceded sequencing of the ex vivo isolated memory T cells. Specimen: central memory CD4+ T cells from blood, collected before the COVID-19 pandemic. These receptors all stem from a human donor who had COVID-19.

This sequence joins TRBV7-9 and TRBJ2-3; 9 bases map to TRBD1. This CDR3 has 16 amino acids. Germline trimming cut 6 bases from V and 2 bases from J; bases unmatched to any gene: 9. The germline V gene encodes CDR1 SEHNR and CDR2 FQNEAQ (reference sequence). CDR3 sequence: CASRIGQGSYTDTQYF. The CDR3 nucleotides read TGTGCCAGCAGGATCGGACAGGGGTCATACACAGATACGCAGTATTTT. Full variable domain (missing parts from reference TRBV7-9 and TRBJ2-3): DTGVSQNPRHKITKRGQNVTFRCDPISEHNRLYWYRQTLGQGPEFLTYFQNEAQLEKSRLLSDRFSAERPKGSFSTLEIQRTEQGDSAMYLCASRIGQGSYTDTQYFGPGTRLTVL.

The chain uses TRBV19 and TRBJ1-2, with 9 bases matching TRBD1. The CDR3 has 14 residues. Germline CDR1 LNHDA, CDR2 SQIVND (reference sequence). Trimming cost V 3 bases and J 3 bases; bases outside gene matches: 2. The CDR3 DNA sequence: TGTGCCAGTAGTATGGGGACAGGGTACTATGGCTACACCTTC. Translating it yields CASSMGTGYYGYTF. The full variable domain, rest sourced from reference TRBV19 and TRBJ1-2, is DGGITQSPKYLFRKEGQNVTLSCEQNLNHDAMYWYRQDPGQGLRLIYYSQIVNDFQKGDIAEGYSVSREKKESFPLTVTSAQKNPTAFYLCASSMGTGYYGYTFGSGTRLTVV.

The V gene is TRBV2, the J gene TRBJ2-5; D unresolved. Trimming removed 3 bases from V and 7 bases from J, with 18 bases in between. Germline CDR1 reads SNHLY; CDR2 reads FYNNEI. The CDR3 runs 15 residues. The CDR3 sequence is CASSDRMGQPGTQYF. The DNA for the CDR3 is TGTGCCAGCAGTGATCGTATGGGCCAGCCAGGGACCCAGTACTTC.

This clone came up once. This chain joins TRBV15 and TRBJ2-5, with D perhaps matching TRBD2 (7 bases). V was trimmed by 5 bases and J by 1 base, leaving 11 bases between them. Per germline, CDR1 LNHNV and CDR2 YYDKDF (reference sequence). This CDR3 has 14 residues. Here the CDR3 reads CATSPRGGQETQYF. The CDR3 nucleotides read TGTGCCACCAGCCCGAGGGGGGGCCAAGAGACCCAGTACTTC.

This clone was detected only a few times. V is TRBV19 and J is TRBJ1-4; TRBD1 aligns across 9 bases. The trim removed 9 bases at V and 8 bases at J, leaving 13 bases unmatched. Germline V gene data show CDR1 as LNHDA and CDR2 as SQIVND (reference sequence). The CDR3 sequence is 15 residues long. The CDR3 is CASVVQQGAGEKLFF. CDR3 DNA sequence: TGTGCCAGCGTCGTCCAACAGGGGGCTGGAGAAAAACTGTTTTTT.

The chain uses TRBV5-1 and TRBJ1-4; D is perhaps TRBD1 (5 bases). The V end was cut by 2 bases, the J end by 2 bases, with 13 bases between. Germline V gene lookup returns CDR1 SGHRS and CDR2 YFSETQ. The CDR3 has 16 amino acids. The CDR3 here is CASSFSPGGTNEKLFF. In DNA, the CDR3 is TGCGCCAGCAGCTTTAGTCCCGGGGGGACTAATGAAAAACTGTTTTTT.

The CDR3, as DNA: TGTGCCAGCAGCCCGGGGGGAGGTTTTAGCGGGAGTGCTGGGGAGCAGTACTTC. This encodes CASSPGGGFSGSAGEQYF. The chain joins TRBV7-2 to TRBJ2-7, with 9 bases fitting TRBD2. Unmatched junction bases numbered 21, after V lost 5 bases and J lost 7 bases. The germline CDR1 and CDR2 sequences are SGHTA and FQGNSA. The CDR3 sequence is 18 residues long. The variable domain in full, completed from reference TRBV7-2 and TRBJ2-7, reads GAGVSQSPSNKVTEKGKDVELRCDPISGHTALYWYRQSLGQGLEFLIYFQGNSAPDKSGLPSDRFSAERTGGSVSTLTIQRTQQEDSAVYLCASSPGGGFSGSAGEQYFGPGTRLTVT.

The rearrangement joins TRBV9 to TRBJ2-7, with a weak D call TRBD2 (6 bases). The CDR3 spans 13 residues. Germline V gene lookup returns CDR1 SGDLS and CDR2 YYNGEE. V was shortened by 4 bases and J by 6 bases, with 14 bases between the two germline ends. The CDR3 region is CASSSLGGGEQYF. Written as DNA, the CDR3 is TGTGCCAGCAGCTCCCTGGGGGGTGGCGAGCAGTACTTC.

The chain carries TRBV6-5 and TRBJ1-1, with D unresolved. The germline V gene encodes CDR1 MNHEY and CDR2 SVGAGI. The CDR3 covers 12 residues. V lost 8 bases and J lost 3, with 10 bases in between. The CDR3 sequence: CASVASDTEAFF. The CDR3 DNA reads TGTGCCAGCGTCGCCTCGGACACTGAAGCTTTCTTT.

The chain combines TRBV28 with TRBJ1-2, with 12 nucleotides matching TRBD1. Germline lookup yields CDR1 MDHEN and CDR2 SYDVKM. V trimming: 8 bases; J trimming: 7 bases; junction bases outside the gene matches: 2. This CDR3 contains 12 residues. CDR3 residues: CASWDRGLGYTF. The CDR3 region has the DNA TGTGCCAGCTGGGACAGGGGGCTTGGCTACACCTTC.

The rearrangement uses TRBV29-1 and TRBJ1-1; D is possibly TRBD1 (5 bases). The CDR3 sequence is 12 residues long. Trimming left V 4 bases short and J 4 bases short, with 10 bases between. CDR1 SQVTM and CDR2 ANQGSEA come from the germline V gene. CDR3 sequence (DNA): TGCAGCGTTGCAGGGCCTAGCACTGAAGCTTTCTTT. Amino acids: CSVAGPSTEAFF.

The chain joins TRBV28 to TRBJ1-2; possibly TRBD1 for D (6 bases). The CDR3 is 14 residues long. V lost 4 bases to trimming and J lost 5 bases, with 14 bases between them. Germline V gene data show CDR1 as MDHEN and CDR2 as SYDVKM. CDR3 sequence: CASSYGGGAYGYTF. The DNA of the CDR3 is TGTGCCAGCAGTTACGGGGGGGGCGCGTATGGCTACACCTTC.

This clone appeared once. The chain employs TRBV29-1 and TRBJ2-5; tentative D call: TRBD1 (6 bases). Germline V gene lookup returns CDR1 SQVTM and CDR2 ANQGSEA. The CDR3 contains 12 residues. V shed 7 bases and J shed 5 bases, with 14 bases lying between them. The CDR3 nucleotides are TGCAGCGGGACAGCCTCCCGGGAGACCCAGTACTTC. Residues: CSGTASRETQYF.

The V gene is TRBV2, the J gene TRBJ1-2; 9 bases are shared with TRBD1. CDR1 SNHLY and CDR2 FYNNEI come from the germline V gene. V was pared by 5 bases and J by 13 bases, with 11 bases of the junction left unmatched. CDR3 size: 13 residues. The CDR3 spells CASSPGQGKGGTF. As DNA, the CDR3 is TGTGCCAGCAGTCCGGGACAGGGTAAGGGGGGCACCTTC.

This CDR3 is CASSYRGGYTF. CDR3 sequence (DNA): TGTGCCAGCAGTTACAGGGGCGGCTACACCTTC. This sequence joins TRBV6-5 and TRBJ1-2; a weak D match, TRBD1 (5 bases). Trimming stripped 2 bases from V and 8 bases from J, with 6 bases between. The CDR3 is 11 amino acids. Germline loops: CDR1 MNHEY, CDR2 SVGAGI.

The V gene is TRBV6-1, the J gene TRBJ2-2; TRBD2 agrees at 8 bases. Trimming at V came to 8 bases and at J to 2 bases, leaving 1 base not matched to a gene. CDR3 length: 13 residues. Germline values: CDR1 MNHNS, CDR2 SASEGT. CDR3 protein: CASREGNTGELFF. The CDR3, as DNA: TGTGCCAGCCGGGAGGGAAACACCGGGGAGCTGTTTTTT.

The CDR3 DNA reads as TGTGCCAGCAGCTTAGCTAGCGGGGGCTACAATGAGCAGTTCTTC. Its protein is CASSLASGGYNEQFF. V gene TRBV7-9 combines with J gene TRBJ2-1; 9 positions match TRBD2. The V gene's germline CDR1 is SEHNR and CDR2 FQNEAQ (reference sequence). V lost 0 bases to trimming and J lost 3 bases; unmatched junction nucleotides: 0. This CDR3 contains 15 residues.

This rearrangement joins TRBV11-2 to TRBJ2-6, with D unresolved. The V end lost 1 base, the J end lost 2 bases, and 6 bases lay between the germline ends. Per the germline V gene, CDR1 is SGHAT and CDR2 is FQNNGV. This CDR3 spans 15 amino acids. As DNA, the CDR3 is TGTGCCAGCAGCTTAGGAGGTACTGGGGCCAACGTCCTGACTTTC. Residues: CASSLGGTGANVLTF.

V usage is TRBV2 and J usage is TRBJ1-1; no reliable D call. CDR1 and CDR2 from the germline V gene are SNHLY and FYNNEI. The CDR3 loop spans 13 amino acids. Trimming took 4 bases from V and 1 from J, leaving 7 bases between them. The CDR3 reads CASSVRRNTEAFF. The CDR3 DNA sequence: TGTGCCAGCAGTGTAAGGAGGAACACTGAAGCTTTCTTT. The full variable domain, with the rest looked up from reference TRBV2 and TRBJ1-1, is EPEVTQTPSHQVTQMGQEVILRCVPISNHLYFYWYRQILGQKVEFLVSFYNNEISEKSEIFDDQFSVERPDGSNFTLKIRSTKLEDSAMYFCASSVRRNTEAFFGQGTRLTVV.

J is TRBJ1-5 and V is TRBV5-1; weak D call: TRBD1 (5 bases). CDR1 is SGHRS, CDR2 YFSETQ, per germline. V was pared by 3 bases and J by 0 bases, with 16 bases between. The CDR3 is made up of 17 amino acids. CDR3 sequence: CASSWGIGGSSNQPQHF. The CDR3 region has the DNA TGCGCCAGCAGCTGGGGGATCGGGGGTAGTAGCAATCAGCCCCAGCATTTT.

The chain couples TRBV6-5 to TRBJ1-5, with 7 bases identical to TRBD1. Germline V lookup: CDR1 MNHEY, CDR2 SVGAGI. CDR3 size: 16 residues. The trim removed 2 bases at V and 1 base at J, leaving 5 bases unmatched. In nucleotides, the CDR3 is TGTGCCAGCAGTTACCCTAGACAGGGAAGCAATCAGCCCCAGCATTTT. Translation: CASSYPRQGSNQPQHF.

V is TRBV11-2 and J is TRBJ2-7; 11 bases are shared with TRBD2. Germline V CDR1 and CDR2: SGHAT, FQNNGV. The CDR3 is 14 residues long. The junction had 3 bases not matched to a gene; V was cut back by 1 base and J by 7 bases. CDR3 bases: TGTGCCAGCAGCTTAGTGGGACTAGCGGCTGAGCAGTACTTC. This codes for CASSLVGLAAEQYF.

This clone was detected only once. This chain joins TRBV6-6 and TRBJ2-3; D may be TRBD2 (5 bases). Per germline, CDR1 MNHNY and CDR2 SVGAGI (reference sequence). The length of the CDR3 is 14 residues. V was pared by 6 bases and J by 1 base, with 11 bases between. CDR3: CASRSAEGTDTQYF. CDR3 coding DNA: TGTGCCAGCAGAAGCGCGGAGGGCACAGATACGCAGTATTTT.

The rearrangement links TRBV21-1 to TRBJ1-1; the table's D call TRBD1 went unverified against the DNA. TRBV21-1 is a listed pseudogene. The CDR3 spans 13 residues. The CDR3 DNA follows: TGTGCCAGCAGCAAATGCAGGGGGACTGAAGCTTTCTTT. Translation: CASSKCRGTEAFF.

The chain recombines TRBV7-8 with TRBJ1-1; D ambiguous. The CDR3 loop spans 14 amino acids. Trimming removed 2 bases at V and 1 base at J, with 8 bases between. The germline V gene has CDR1 SGHVS and CDR2 FQNEAQ. For the CDR3, the DNA is TGTGCCAGCAGCTTACCACTACCGAACACTGAAGCTTTCTTT. Its protein product is CASSLPLPNTEAFF.

This clone was seen just once. V and J are TRBV11-1 and TRBJ1-1; D uncertain. This CDR3 is 13 amino acids long. CDR1 SGHAT and CDR2 FQDESV come from the germline V gene (reference sequence). The V and J ends lost 5 bases and 7 bases respectively, with 14 bases between them. The CDR3 DNA reads as TGTGCCAGCAGCCCCACCCGGCTAGGTGAAGCTTTCTTT. It codes for CASSPTRLGEAFF.

A single count supports this clone. The chain couples TRBV5-1 to TRBJ2-1, with 10 nucleotides matching TRBD2. This CDR3 is 13 amino acids long. Looked up from germline, CDR1 is SGHRS and CDR2 is YFSETQ. The J segment lost 10 bases and the V segment lost 4 bases, leaving 5 bases of the junction unmatched. CDR3 loop: CASSVSSGGEQFF. DNA of the CDR3: TGCGCCAGCAGCGTCTCTAGCGGGGGAGAGCAGTTCTTC.

The rearrangement links TRBV28 to TRBJ2-3; 14 positions agree with TRBD2. Losses at the gene ends were 6 bases for V and 0 bases for J; bases not matched to a gene: 14. CDR1 is MDHEN and CDR2 is SYDVKM in the germline V gene. This CDR3 comprises 20 residues. The CDR3 nucleotides read TGTGCCAGCAGGCCACAGGGACTAGCGGGAGAGAGAGATAGCACAGATACGCAGTATTTT. This sequence encodes CASRPQGLAGERDSTDTQYF.